Below are 18 T cell receptor beta chains sequenced from a single sample in a study of Graves' ophthalmopathy and Graves' hyperthyroidism. The study amplified TCR beta CDR3 regions using RNA transcripts. Investigators did first-round RT-PCR with HTBI primers, then second-round multiplex PCR. In TCRdb, the multiplex PCR reads were re-called with MiXCR into one record per CDR3 protein. The profile shows about 370,000 distinct CDR3 sequences, about a sixth of them singletons. The sequencing input was peripheral blood. These receptors were obtained from a woman between 18 and 30 years old with Graves' ophthalmopathy.

This clonotype was counted at least ten times. The CDR3 spells CASSPKGSAQYF. In nucleotides, the CDR3 is TGTGCCAGCTCACCCAAGGGATCGGCCCAGTACTTC. The gene calls are TRBV18 and TRBJ2-5; D not certain. Germline CDR1 and CDR2: KGHSH and LQKENI. The V gene lost 3 bases and the J gene lost 9 bases, with 11 bases spanning the gap. This CDR3 has 12 residues.

This clonotype was observed at least ten times. The genes are TRBV27 and TRBJ2-2; TRBD1 is a possible D gene (5 bases). The CDR3 extends over 15 amino acids. The V end lost 3 bases, the J end lost 2 bases, and 10 bases lay between the germline ends. Looked up from germline, CDR1 is MNHEY and CDR2 is SMNVEV (reference sequence). CDR3 nucleotide sequence: TGTGCCAGCAGTTTTCGGACACGCAACACCGGGGAGCTGTTTTTT. It yields the protein CASSFRTRNTGELFF.

The chain carries TRBV5-1 and TRBJ1-2; D call uncertain. Germline V gives CDR1 SGHRS, CDR2 YFSETQ. This CDR3 contains 14 residues. V shed 4 bases and J shed 4 bases, with 14 bases lying between them. The chain's CDR3 is CASSASDGPYGYTF. CDR3 nucleotides: TGCGCCAGCAGCGCATCGGACGGCCCCTATGGCTACACCTTC.

This clonotype has at least ten counts. A read error may account for a junction end that differs from germline. The chain is built from TRBV28 and TRBJ2-7; maybe TRBD1 (6 bases). This CDR3 comprises 14 residues. Germline V CDR1 and CDR2: MDHEN, SYDVKM. The CDR3 protein is CVSAGAGDSYEQYF. The CDR3 nucleotides are TGTGTCAGCGCTGGGGCAGGGGACTCCTACGAGCAGTACTTC.

This clonotype was observed at least ten times. This sequence joins TRBV11-2 and TRBJ1-5; D is perhaps TRBD1 (5 bases). Trimming removed 5 bases at V and 6 bases at J, with 20 bases between. Per germline, CDR1 SGHAT and CDR2 FQNNGV. The CDR3 has 16 amino acids. In DNA form, the CDR3 reads TGTGCCAGCAGCCCTTCGGGAGGGGTCTGGAGTCAGCCCCAGCATTTT. Its protein product is CASSPSGGVWSQPQHF.

This clonotype was seen many times. The rearrangement joins TRBV4-3 to TRBJ2-7, with 13 positions matching TRBD2. This CDR3 is 15 amino acids long. CDR1 is LGHNA and CDR2 is YSLEER in the germline V gene. The V gene end was trimmed by 3 bases and the J gene end by 5 bases; junction bases not matched to a gene: 4. The CDR3 sequence: CASSHLTSGGNEQYF. In DNA form, the CDR3 reads TGCGCCAGCAGCCACTTGACTAGCGGGGGGAACGAGCAGTACTTC.

The chain links TRBV6-2 or TRBV6-3 to TRBJ2-7, with 13 bases matching TRBD2. Germline V gives CDR1 MNHEY, CDR2 SVGEGT. This CDR3 spans 16 amino acids. The ends lost 1 base at V and 5 bases at J; junction bases unmatched: 5. The CDR3 loop is CASSYFGTSGINEQYF. CDR3 sequence (DNA): TGTGCCAGCAGTTACTTTGGGACTAGCGGGATTAACGAGCAGTACTTC.

This clonotype was picked up many times. This chain uses TRBV6-2 or TRBV6-3 with TRBJ1-5; maybe TRBD1 (5 bases). The CDR3 length is 14 residues. The V end lost 6 bases, the J end lost 5 bases, and 14 bases lay between the germline ends. Germline lookup yields CDR1 MNHEY and CDR2 SVGEGT. The CDR3 reads CASRPPGPHQPQHF. CDR3 nucleotide sequence: TGTGCCAGCAGGCCCCCGGGACCACATCAGCCCCAGCATTTT.

Only a few counts were recorded for this clonotype. This rearrangement joins TRBV28 to TRBJ1-2, with a possible D match to TRBD1 (6 bases). The V and J ends lost 7 bases and 0 bases respectively, with 12 bases between them. CDR3 length: 14 amino acids. Looked up from germline, CDR1 is MDHEN and CDR2 is SYDVKM. CDR3 coding DNA: TGTGCCAGCAAAAAGGGGGGAGCTAACTATGGCTACACCTTC. Its protein is CASKKGGANYGYTF.

This clonotype has only a few counts. J is TRBJ1-1 and V is TRBV30, with TRBD1 matching 11 bases. CDR3 length equals 16 residues. Looked up from germline, CDR1 is GTSNPN and CDR2 is SVGIG (reference sequence). The junction had 14 bases not matched to a gene; V was cut back by 6 bases and J by 5 bases. The CDR3 DNA is TGTGCCTGTACGCTGAGGACAGGGGGCTTGGGAACTGAAGCTTTCTTT. This gives the protein CACTLRTGGLGTEAFF.

The V and J genes are TRBV20-1 and TRBJ1-1; D not certain. Per the germline V gene, CDR1 is DFQATT and CDR2 is SNEGSKA (reference sequence). The ends were cut back, 3 bases at V and 4 bases at J, with 9 bases in the middle. The CDR3 consists of 12 residues. The CDR3 DNA is TGCAGTGCTAGCGTTGGTTCCACTGAAGCTTTCTTT. Amino acid sequence: CSASVGSTEAFF.

This clonotype was counted at least ten times. The rearrangement links TRBV11-1 to TRBJ1-1, with D perhaps TRBD1 (5 bases). The V end was cut by 5 bases, the J end by 10 bases, with 26 bases between. The CDR3 loop spans 16 amino acids. Germline lookup yields CDR1 SGHAT and CDR2 FQDESV (reference sequence). CDR3 protein: CASSHIRGGISRGAFF. CDR3 in DNA: TGTGCCAGCAGCCATATCCGGGGGGGAATTTCCCGGGGAGCTTTCTTT.

This clonotype has ten or more counts. The chain employs TRBV6-1 and TRBJ1-2; 9 bases fit TRBD1. After removal of 6 bases from V and 6 bases from J, the junction contained 8 bases not matched to a gene. Germline V gives CDR1 MNHNS, CDR2 SASEGT. The CDR3 is 14 amino acids. In nucleotides, the CDR3 is TGTGCCAGCAGCTCCATCGGGACAGGGAATGGCTACACCTTC. Its translation is CASSSIGTGNGYTF.

This clonotype was observed many times. V usage is TRBV20-1 and J usage is TRBJ2-7, with unresolved D. The CDR3 runs 10 residues. From germline, CDR1 is DFQATT and CDR2 SNEGSKA (reference sequence). Trimming shortened V by 7 bases and J by 6 bases, and 10 bases separated the two germline ends. CDR3 sequence: CSVPRGEQYF. CDR3 nucleotide sequence: TGCAGTGTCCCAAGAGGCGAGCAGTACTTC.

Ten or more counts support this clonotype. This sequence joins TRBV20-1 and TRBJ2-5, with D possibly being TRBD1 or TRBD2 (6 bases each). This CDR3 region has 15 residues. Trimming shortened V by 6 bases and J by 5 bases, and 22 bases separated the two germline ends. Germline V gene lookup returns CDR1 DFQATT and CDR2 SNEGSKA (reference sequence). The CDR3 loop reads CSAPRKTWRGETQYF. In DNA, the CDR3 is TGCAGTGCCCCACGAAAGACATGGAGGGGGGAGACCCAGTACTTC.

This clonotype appeared many times. The V call is TRBV12-3 or TRBV12-4, the J call TRBJ2-7; TRBD1 matches 8 bases. CDR3 length: 16 amino acids. Unmatched junction bases numbered 16, after V lost 5 bases and J lost 7 bases. The CDR3 bases are TGTGCCAGCAGTCTGGCGGTTATGGACAGGGCGATGGAGCAGTACTTC. Translation: CASSLAVMDRAMEQYF.

The table lists this clonotype with many counts. The J gene is TRBJ2-7, the V gene TRBV18; D remains ambiguous. Germline V CDR1 and CDR2: KGHSH, LQKENI. The CDR3 runs 13 residues. V shed 3 bases and J shed 5 bases, with 11 bases lying between them. The CDR3 loop reads CASSPPVPNEQYF. The CDR3 nucleotides are TGTGCCAGCTCACCTCCGGTACCTAACGAGCAGTACTTC.

This chain uses TRBV13 with TRBJ1-2; no firm D call. Looked up from germline, CDR1 is PRHDT and CDR2 is FYEKMQ (reference sequence). The CDR3 is 14 residues long. With 6 bases removed from V and 6 bases from J, the gap between germline ends came to 17 bases. The CDR3 region has the DNA TGTGCCAGCAGTGCTACCTTAGGGCGGGATGGCTACACCTTC. Amino acid sequence: CASSATLGRDGYTF.